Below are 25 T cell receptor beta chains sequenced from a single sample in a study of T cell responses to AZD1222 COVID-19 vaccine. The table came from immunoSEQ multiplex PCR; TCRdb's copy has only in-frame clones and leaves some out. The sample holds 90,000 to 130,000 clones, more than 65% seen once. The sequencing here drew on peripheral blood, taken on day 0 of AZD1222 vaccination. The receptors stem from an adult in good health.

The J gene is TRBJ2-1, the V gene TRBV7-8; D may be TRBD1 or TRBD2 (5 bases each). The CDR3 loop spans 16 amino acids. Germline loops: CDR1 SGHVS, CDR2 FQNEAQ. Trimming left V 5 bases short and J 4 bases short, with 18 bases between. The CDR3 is CASSLDRDPRYNEQFF. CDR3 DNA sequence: TGTGCCAGCAGCCTAGACCGGGACCCCCGATACAATGAGCAGTTCTTC. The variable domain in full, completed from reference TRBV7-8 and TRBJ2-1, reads GAGVSQSPRYKVAKRGQDVALRCDPISGHVSLFWYQQALGQGPEFLTYFQNEAQLDKSGLPSDRFFAERPEGSVSTLKIQRTQQEDSAVYLCASSLDRDPRYNEQFFGPGTRLTVL.

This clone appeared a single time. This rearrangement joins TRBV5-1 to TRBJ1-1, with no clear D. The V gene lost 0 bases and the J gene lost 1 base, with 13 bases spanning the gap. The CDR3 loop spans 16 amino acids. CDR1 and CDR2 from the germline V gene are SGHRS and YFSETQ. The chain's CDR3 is CASSLGGREKNTEAFF. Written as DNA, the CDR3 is TGCGCCAGCAGCTTGGGAGGACGGGAGAAGAACACTGAAGCTTTCTTT.

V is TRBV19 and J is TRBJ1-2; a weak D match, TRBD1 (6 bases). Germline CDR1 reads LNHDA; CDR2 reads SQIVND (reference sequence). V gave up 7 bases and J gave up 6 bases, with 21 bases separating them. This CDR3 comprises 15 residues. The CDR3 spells CASNKGHRRGDGYTF. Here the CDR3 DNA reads TGTGCCAGTAACAAGGGACACCGCCGGGGAGATGGCTACACCTTC.

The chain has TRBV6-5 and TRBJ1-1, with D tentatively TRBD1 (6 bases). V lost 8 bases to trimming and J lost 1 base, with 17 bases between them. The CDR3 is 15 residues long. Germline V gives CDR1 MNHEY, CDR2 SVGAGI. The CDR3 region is CASLRSRGTNTEAFF. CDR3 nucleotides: TGTGCCAGCCTACGGTCCAGGGGTACGAACACTGAAGCTTTCTTT.

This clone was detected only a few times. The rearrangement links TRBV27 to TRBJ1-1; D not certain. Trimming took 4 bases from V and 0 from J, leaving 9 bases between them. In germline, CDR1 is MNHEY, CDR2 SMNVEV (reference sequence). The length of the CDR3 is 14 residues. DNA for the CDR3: TGTGCCAGCAGTTGGGGTTTTATGAACACTGAAGCTTTCTTT. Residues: CASSWGFMNTEAFF.

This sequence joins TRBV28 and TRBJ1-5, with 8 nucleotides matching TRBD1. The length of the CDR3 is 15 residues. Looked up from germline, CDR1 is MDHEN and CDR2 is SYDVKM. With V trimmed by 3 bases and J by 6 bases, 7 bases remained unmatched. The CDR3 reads CASSFRQGSIQPQHF. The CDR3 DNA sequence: TGTGCCAGCAGTTTCCGACAGGGGTCGATTCAGCCCCAGCATTTT.

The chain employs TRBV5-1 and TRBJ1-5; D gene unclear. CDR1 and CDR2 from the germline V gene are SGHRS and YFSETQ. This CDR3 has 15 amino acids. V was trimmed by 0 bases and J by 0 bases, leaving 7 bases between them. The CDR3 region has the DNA TGCGCCAGCAGCTTGGACAGCCATAGCAATCAGCCCCAGCATTTT. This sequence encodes CASSLDSHSNQPQHF.

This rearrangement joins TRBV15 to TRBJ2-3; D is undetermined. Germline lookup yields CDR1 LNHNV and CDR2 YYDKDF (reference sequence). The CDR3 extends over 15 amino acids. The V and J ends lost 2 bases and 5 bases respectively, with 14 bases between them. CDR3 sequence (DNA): TGTGCCACCAGCAGAAGGCTGGGCTACAGAGATACGCAGTATTTT. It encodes CATSRRLGYRDTQYF.

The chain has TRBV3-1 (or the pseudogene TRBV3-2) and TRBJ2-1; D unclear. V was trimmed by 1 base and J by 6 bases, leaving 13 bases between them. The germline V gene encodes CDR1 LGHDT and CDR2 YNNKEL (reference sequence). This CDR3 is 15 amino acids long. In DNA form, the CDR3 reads TGTGCCAGCAGCCAAGTCATTGCAGTCGGCAATGAGCAGTTCTTC. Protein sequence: CASSQVIAVGNEQFF.

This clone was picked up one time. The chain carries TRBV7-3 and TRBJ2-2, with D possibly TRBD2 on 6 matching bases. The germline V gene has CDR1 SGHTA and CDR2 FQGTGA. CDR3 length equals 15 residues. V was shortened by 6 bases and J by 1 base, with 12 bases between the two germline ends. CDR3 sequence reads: CASRSPGENTGELFF. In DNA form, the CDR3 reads TGTGCCAGCAGATCCCCGGGGGAGAACACCGGGGAGCTGTTTTTT.

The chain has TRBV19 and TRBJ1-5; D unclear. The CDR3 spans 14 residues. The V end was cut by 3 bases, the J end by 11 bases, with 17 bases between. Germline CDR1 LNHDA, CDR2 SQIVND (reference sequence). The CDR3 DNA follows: TGTGCCAGTAGTATGGAGGACCTCAGAAGGGCCCAGCATTTT. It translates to CASSMEDLRRAQHF.

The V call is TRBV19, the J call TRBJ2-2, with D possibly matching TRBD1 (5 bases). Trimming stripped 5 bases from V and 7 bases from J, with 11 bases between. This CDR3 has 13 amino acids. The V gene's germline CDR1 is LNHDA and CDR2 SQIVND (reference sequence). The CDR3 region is CASSPGISGELFF. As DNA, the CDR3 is TGTGCCAGTAGTCCAGGGATTAGCGGGGAGCTGTTTTTT.

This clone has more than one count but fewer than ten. The CDR3 sequence is CATAGGSTDTQYF. For the CDR3, the DNA is TGTGCCACCGCGGGGGGCAGCACAGATACGCAGTATTTT. The chain joins TRBV10-3 to TRBJ2-3; the match to TRBD2 covers 8 bases. Germline CDR1 and CDR2: ENHRY and SYGVKD. J lost 0 bases, V lost 10 bases, and 3 bases had no gene match. This CDR3 region has 13 residues.

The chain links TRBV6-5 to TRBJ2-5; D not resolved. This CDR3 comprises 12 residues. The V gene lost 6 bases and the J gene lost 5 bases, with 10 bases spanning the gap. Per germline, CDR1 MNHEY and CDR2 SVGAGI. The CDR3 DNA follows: TGTGCCAGCAGACAAACCGGGGAGACCCAGTACTTC. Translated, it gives CASRQTGETQYF.

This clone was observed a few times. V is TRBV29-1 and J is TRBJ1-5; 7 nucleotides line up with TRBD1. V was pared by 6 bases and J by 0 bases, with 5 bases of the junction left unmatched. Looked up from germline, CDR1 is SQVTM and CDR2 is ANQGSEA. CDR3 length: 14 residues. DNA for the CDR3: TGCAGCGTGTCACAGGGGTCTAGCAATCAGCCCCAGCATTTT. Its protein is CSVSQGSSNQPQHF. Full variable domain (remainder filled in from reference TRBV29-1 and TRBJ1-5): SAVISQKPSRDICQRGTSLTIQCQVDSQVTMMFWYRQQPGQSLTLIATANQGSEATYESGFVIDKFPISRPNLTFSTLTVSNMSPEDSSIYLCSVSQGSSNQPQHFGDGTRLSIL.

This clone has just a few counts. The CDR3 DNA follows: TGTGCCAGCAGTCCTCATAGCGGGGGGATGGAGACCCAGTACTTC. It yields the protein CASSPHSGGMETQYF. The J gene is TRBJ2-5, the V gene TRBV28; 10 nucleotides match TRBD2. This CDR3 has 15 residues. The V gene's germline CDR1 is MDHEN and CDR2 SYDVKM. V lost 5 bases and J lost 5; bases outside the gene matches: 8.

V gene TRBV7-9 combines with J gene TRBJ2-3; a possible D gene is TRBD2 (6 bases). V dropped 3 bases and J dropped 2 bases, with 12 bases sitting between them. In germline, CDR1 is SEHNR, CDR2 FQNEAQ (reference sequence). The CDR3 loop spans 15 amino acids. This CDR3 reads CASSLYRESTDTQYF. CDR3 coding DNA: TGTGCCAGCAGCTTGTACCGGGAGTCCACAGATACGCAGTATTTT.

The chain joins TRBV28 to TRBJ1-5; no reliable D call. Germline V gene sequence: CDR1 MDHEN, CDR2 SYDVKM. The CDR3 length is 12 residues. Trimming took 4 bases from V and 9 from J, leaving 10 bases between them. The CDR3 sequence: CASSSTRLPQHF. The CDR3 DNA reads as TGTGCCAGCAGTTCTACTAGGTTGCCCCAGCATTTT. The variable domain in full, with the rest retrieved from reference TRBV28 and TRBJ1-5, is DVKVTQSSRYLVKRTGEKVFLECVQDMDHENMFWYRQDPGLGLRLIYFSYDVKMKEKGDIPEGYSVSREKKERFSLILESASTNQTSMYLCASSSTRLPQHFGDGTRLSIL.

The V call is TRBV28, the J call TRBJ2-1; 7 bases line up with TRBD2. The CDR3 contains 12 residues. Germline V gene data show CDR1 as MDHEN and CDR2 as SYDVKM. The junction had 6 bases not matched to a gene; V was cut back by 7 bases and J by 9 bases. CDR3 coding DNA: TGTGCCAGCACCAAGGAGCGGGGTGAGCAGTTCTTC. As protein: CASTKERGEQFF. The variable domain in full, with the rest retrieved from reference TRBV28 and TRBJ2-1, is DVKVTQSSRYLVKRTGEKVFLECVQDMDHENMFWYRQDPGLGLRLIYFSYDVKMKEKGDIPEGYSVSREKKERFSLILESASTNQTSMYLCASTKERGEQFFGPGTRLTVL.

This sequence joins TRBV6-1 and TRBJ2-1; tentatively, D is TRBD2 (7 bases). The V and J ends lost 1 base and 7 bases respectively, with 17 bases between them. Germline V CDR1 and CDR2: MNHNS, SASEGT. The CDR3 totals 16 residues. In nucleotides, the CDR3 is TGTGCCAGCAGTGAAGATAGGCGGGGGCGGTGGAATGAGCAGTTCTTC. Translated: CASSEDRRGRWNEQFF.

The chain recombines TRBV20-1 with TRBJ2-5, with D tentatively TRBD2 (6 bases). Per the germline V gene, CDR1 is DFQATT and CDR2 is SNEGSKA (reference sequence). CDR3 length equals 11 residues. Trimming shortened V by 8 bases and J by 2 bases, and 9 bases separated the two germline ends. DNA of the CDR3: TGCAGTCCCAGCGGGCAAGAGACCCAGTACTTC. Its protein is CSPSGQETQYF.

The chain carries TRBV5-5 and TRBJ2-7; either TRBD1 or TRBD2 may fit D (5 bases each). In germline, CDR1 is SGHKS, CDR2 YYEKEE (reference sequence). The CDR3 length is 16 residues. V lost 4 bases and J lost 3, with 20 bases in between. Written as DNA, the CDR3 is TGTGCCAGCAGCCAGGTCCCCAGGGACGGGGACTACGAGCAGTACTTC. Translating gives CASSQVPRDGDYEQYF.

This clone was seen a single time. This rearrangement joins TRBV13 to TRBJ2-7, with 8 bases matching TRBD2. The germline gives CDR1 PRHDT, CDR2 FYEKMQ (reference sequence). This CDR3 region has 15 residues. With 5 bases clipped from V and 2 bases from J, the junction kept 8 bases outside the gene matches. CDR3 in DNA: TGTGCCAGCAGCGCGAGACTAGCGACGGCCTACGAGCAGTACTTC. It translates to CASSARLATAYEQYF.

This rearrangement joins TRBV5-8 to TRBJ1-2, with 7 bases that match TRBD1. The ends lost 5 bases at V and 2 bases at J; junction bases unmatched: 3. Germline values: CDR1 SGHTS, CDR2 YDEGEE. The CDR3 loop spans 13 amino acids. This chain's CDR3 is CASRKGQNYGYTF. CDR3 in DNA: TGTGCCAGCAGAAAGGGACAGAACTATGGCTACACCTTC.

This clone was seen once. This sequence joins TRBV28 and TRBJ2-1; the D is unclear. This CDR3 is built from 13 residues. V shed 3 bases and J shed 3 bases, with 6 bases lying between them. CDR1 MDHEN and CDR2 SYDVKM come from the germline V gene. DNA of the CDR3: TGTGCCAGCAGTTTGGGGAACTACAATGAGCAGTTCTTC. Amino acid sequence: CASSLGNYNEQFF. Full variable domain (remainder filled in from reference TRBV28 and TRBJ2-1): DVKVTQSSRYLVKRTGEKVFLECVQDMDHENMFWYRQDPGLGLRLIYFSYDVKMKEKGDIPEGYSVSREKKERFSLILESASTNQTSMYLCASSLGNYNEQFFGPGTRLTVL.